The 14 T cell receptor beta chains in this list originate from one sample, sequenced in a study of blood T cell repertoires in COVID-19. TCRdb's table, derived via immunoSEQ multiplex PCR, lists solely in-frame clones and lacks some. This sample has 55,000 to 90,000 clones, with about 88% found just once. Sequenced: peripheral blood. The origin of the receptors is a man aged 70 or older with active COVID-19.

This rearrangement joins TRBV3-1 (or the pseudogene TRBV3-2) to TRBJ2-2; TRBD2 is a possible D gene (5 bases). Germline assignment: CDR1 LGHDT and CDR2 YNNKEL (reference sequence). Trimming stripped 1 base from V and 6 bases from J, with 9 bases between. The CDR3 contains 14 residues. The CDR3 DNA is TGTGCCAGCAGCCAAGTTGAGGGTTCCGGGGAGCTGTTTTTT. Protein product: CASSQVEGSGELFF.

This clone was seen only a few times. The chain has TRBV13 and TRBJ2-7, with a tentative D call TRBD1 (5 bases). In germline, CDR1 is PRHDT, CDR2 FYEKMQ (reference sequence). CDR3 length: 15 residues. The V and J ends lost 0 bases and 2 bases respectively, with 11 bases between them. The CDR3 DNA reads as TGTGCCAGCAGCTTAGGTCCGACAGCCACCTACGAGCAGTACTTC. Translated, it gives CASSLGPTATYEQYF.

The V and J genes are TRBV28 and TRBJ2-4, with a weak D call TRBD2 (5 bases). Germline loops: CDR1 MDHEN, CDR2 SYDVKM. Trimming left V 6 bases short and J 4 bases short, with 22 bases between. CDR3 size: 17 residues. In nucleotides, the CDR3 is TGTGCCAGCAGAACGGCGGGTGTTCTACTCCAAAAAAACATTCAGTACTTC. Its translation is CASRTAGVLLQKNIQYF.

This clone was recorded once. The chain employs TRBV10-3 and TRBJ1-2, with TRBD1 as a possible D gene (5 bases). This CDR3 has 14 amino acids. V was clipped by 6 bases and J by 3 bases, with 14 bases between them. The V gene's germline CDR1 is ENHRY and CDR2 SYGVKD. The DNA for the CDR3 is TGTGCCATCAGCGACGGCGGGGGATACTATGGCTACACCTTC. Its protein is CAISDGGGYYGYTF.

The rearrangement uses TRBV9 and TRBJ2-3; D may be TRBD1 (5 bases). Germline lookup yields CDR1 SGDLS and CDR2 YYNGEE. V was clipped by 3 bases and J by 6 bases, with 11 bases between them. The CDR3 is 13 residues long. The CDR3 nucleotides read TGTGCCAGCAGCGGGGGCGCCAGGGATACGCAGTATTTT. Translating it yields CASSGGARDTQYF. Variable domain in full (rest from reference TRBV9 and TRBJ2-3): DSGVTQTPKHLITATGQRVTLRCSPRSGDLSVYWYQQSLDQGLQFLIQYYNGEERAKGNILERFSAQQFPDLHSELNLSSLELGDSALYFCASSGGARDTQYFGPGTRLTVL.

This chain links TRBV7-9 with TRBJ2-3; 9 bases are shared with TRBD2. This CDR3 region has 15 residues. From germline, CDR1 is SEHNR and CDR2 FQNEAQ (reference sequence). Trimming removed 5 bases from V and 2 bases from J; junction bases left unmatched: 5. This CDR3 is CASSRGGAPTDTQYF. CDR3 nucleotides: TGTGCCAGCAGCCGCGGGGGGGCACCCACAGATACGCAGTATTTT.

The V call is TRBV25-1, the J call TRBJ1-2, with D tentatively TRBD1 (6 bases). Germline V gene sequence: CDR1 MGHDK, CDR2 SYGVNS. V was cut by 4 bases and J by 8 bases, with 20 bases left in between. The CDR3 length is 15 residues. The CDR3 DNA follows: TGTGCCAGCAGTGTTCCCGGACAGCCAACGCCCGGCTACACCTTC. It encodes CASSVPGQPTPGYTF.

The CDR3 coding sequence is TGTGCCAGCAGCCAACAACCGAGAACGGGAGAGCAGTACTTC. Translating gives CASSQQPRTGEQYF. The chain uses TRBV3-1 (or the pseudogene TRBV3-2) and TRBJ2-7, with D maybe TRBD2 (5 bases). Germline V CDR1 and CDR2: LGHDT, YNNKEL (reference sequence). This CDR3 spans 14 amino acids. Trimming shortened V by 2 bases and J by 7 bases, and 15 bases separated the two germline ends.

The chain uses TRBV7-9 and TRBJ1-5; 7 bases are a match to TRBD1. J lost 8 bases, V lost 5 bases, and 6 bases had no gene match. Germline loops: CDR1 SEHNR, CDR2 FQNEAQ (reference sequence). CDR3 size: 13 residues. The CDR3 spells CASSTLTGEPQHF. The CDR3, as DNA: TGTGCCAGCAGCACCCTTACAGGGGAGCCCCAGCATTTT. Drawing the rest from reference TRBV7-9 and TRBJ1-5, the complete variable domain is DTGVSQNPRHKITKRGQNVTFRCDPISEHNRLYWYRQTLGQGPEFLTYFQNEAQLEKSRLLSDRFSAERPKGSFSTLEIQRTEQGDSAMYLCASSTLTGEPQHFGDGTRLSIL.

This clone was seen just once. The J gene is TRBJ2-3, the V gene TRBV6-2 or TRBV6-3; TRBD1 aligns across 7 bases. V trimming: 5 bases; J trimming: 4 bases; junction bases outside the gene matches: 12. CDR3 length equals 16 residues. CDR1 and CDR2 (germline): MNHEY, SVGEGT. The DNA of the CDR3 is TGTGCCAGCAGTCACAACCGACAGGGCCCCGCAGATACGCAGTATTTT. Encoded protein: CASSHNRQGPADTQYF.

The chain carries TRBV19 and TRBJ2-7; TRBD1 aligns across 9 bases. Germline loops: CDR1 LNHDA, CDR2 SQIVND (reference sequence). This CDR3 has 14 residues. The junction had 3 bases not matched to a gene; V was cut back by 2 bases and J by 4 bases. The CDR3 nucleotides are TGTGCCAGTAGTATACGACAGGGGGAGTACGAGCAGTACTTC. Its protein is CASSIRQGEYEQYF.

V is TRBV6-6 and J is TRBJ2-1; perhaps TRBD1 as D (6 bases). Germline loops: CDR1 MNHNY, CDR2 SVGAGI (reference sequence). V lost 4 bases and J 6 bases, leaving 10 bases between the germline ends. The length of the CDR3 is 13 residues. CDR3 in amino acids: CASSSTGANEQFF. Here the CDR3 DNA reads TGTGCCAGCAGTTCGACAGGAGCCAATGAGCAGTTCTTC.

The chain uses TRBV2 and TRBJ1-5, with D unresolved. Per germline, CDR1 SNHLY and CDR2 FYNNEI. This CDR3 is built from 13 residues. V was cut by 6 bases and J by 2 bases, with 8 bases left in between. The CDR3 sequence is CASRRGGNQPQHF. The CDR3 coding sequence is TGTGCCAGCAGGCGCGGGGGCAATCAGCCCCAGCATTTT.

This sequence joins TRBV10-3 and TRBJ2-6, with 7 bases identical to TRBD2. The CDR3 loop spans 16 amino acids. CDR1 is ENHRY, CDR2 SYGVKD, per germline. Germline trimming cut 8 bases from V and 2 bases from J; bases unmatched to any gene: 9. CDR3: CAIPNPREAGANVLTF. In DNA form, the CDR3 reads TGTGCCATCCCCAACCCCCGGGAGGCTGGGGCCAACGTCCTGACTTTC.